The 25 T cell receptor beta chains below come from one sample, sequenced in a study of siplizumab effects on memory and regulatory T cells. Repertoires were generated with immunoSEQ multiplex PCR, while TCRdb's copy carries only in-frame clones and drops some. This sample has roughly 60,000 clones; approximately 95% occur once, and the top ten carry less than 45%. Material: CD8+ T cells sorted from blood. These receptor sequences come from a human donor in good health.

The rearrangement links TRBV28 to TRBJ2-7; 10 nucleotides align to TRBD2. The germline V gene has CDR1 MDHEN and CDR2 SYDVKM. V shed 5 bases and J 1 base; nucleotides not matched to a gene: 8. The CDR3 is 16 amino acids. The CDR3 region is CASSPTSGKVSYEQYF. The CDR3 region has the DNA TGTGCCAGCAGTCCAACTAGCGGGAAGGTTTCCTACGAGCAGTACTTC.

V usage is TRBV5-4 and J usage is TRBJ2-1; 12 nucleotides match TRBD2. J gave up 2 bases and V 4 bases, and 7 bases lay outside the gene matches. CDR3 size: 17 residues. Germline V CDR1 and CDR2: SGHNT, YYREEE (reference sequence). The CDR3 sequence is CASSATSGSAAYNEQFF. The CDR3 coding sequence is TGTGCCAGCAGCGCGACTAGCGGGAGTGCTGCCTACAATGAGCAGTTCTTC.

This chain joins TRBV28 and TRBJ2-1, with a possible D match to TRBD2 (5 bases). The V gene's germline CDR1 is MDHEN and CDR2 SYDVKM. The length of the CDR3 is 15 residues. Deletions cut 7 bases from V and 9 bases from J, with 22 bases between. The DNA of the CDR3 is TGTGCCAGCAATCCCACTAGAGGGCTAGTGGGTGAGCAGTTCTTC. Amino acid sequence: CASNPTRGLVGEQFF.

J is TRBJ1-4 and V is TRBV27; 9 nucleotides line up with TRBD1. The CDR3 consists of 16 residues. Per germline, CDR1 MNHEY and CDR2 SMNVEV (reference sequence). After removal of 6 bases from V and 7 bases from J, the junction contained 12 bases not matched to a gene. In DNA form, the CDR3 reads TGTGCCAGCAGCCTCATCCCCGACAGGGGGGGTGAAAAACTGTTTTTT. Protein product: CASSLIPDRGGEKLFF. The full variable domain, its missing parts supplied by reference TRBV27 and TRBJ1-4, is EAQVTQNPRYLITVTGKKLTVTCSQNMNHEYMSWYRQDPGLGLRQIYYSMNVEVTDKGDVPEGYKVSRKEKRNFPLILESPSPNQTSLYFCASSLIPDRGGEKLFFGSGTQLSVL.

The chain uses TRBV7-9 and TRBJ2-2; D not certain. The CDR3 is 14 amino acids. V lost 0 bases to trimming and J lost 0 bases, with 2 bases between them. Germline CDR1 is SEHNR and CDR2 is FQNEAQ (reference sequence). The CDR3 DNA follows: TGTGCCAGCAGCTTAGCGGCGAACACCGGGGAGCTGTTTTTT. It specifies CASSLAANTGELFF.

This chain joins TRBV10-3 and TRBJ2-3, with D perhaps being TRBD1 or TRBD2 (5 bases each). The V gene lost 4 bases and the J gene lost 6 bases, with 11 bases spanning the gap. The CDR3 contains 13 residues. Germline V gene sequence: CDR1 ENHRY, CDR2 SYGVKD. Here the CDR3 reads CAISGLAGDTQYF. The DNA of the CDR3 is TGTGCCATCAGTGGGCTAGCAGGGGATACGCAGTATTTT.

This chain uses TRBV29-1 with TRBJ1-4; no definite D call. CDR1 SQVTM and CDR2 ANQGSEA come from the germline V gene. The V end was cut by 4 bases, the J end by 0 bases, with 9 bases between. This CDR3 comprises 14 residues. The CDR3 is CSVAAIATNEKLFF. The CDR3 DNA reads as TGCAGCGTTGCTGCGATTGCAACTAATGAAAAACTGTTTTTT.

J is TRBJ2-2 and V is TRBV5-8; 10 bases line up with TRBD1. Unmatched junction bases numbered 6, after V lost 4 bases and J lost 3 bases. CDR1 is SGHTS and CDR2 is YDEGEE in the germline V gene. CDR3 length: 16 residues. The chain's CDR3 is CASSAQTGGYTGELFF. CDR3 DNA sequence: TGTGCCAGCAGCGCACAGACAGGGGGCTACACCGGGGAGCTGTTTTTT.

CDR3 coding DNA: TGTGCCGCCGGCGTGGGGGTTAACACTGAAGCTTTCTTT. Its translation is CAAGVGVNTEAFF. This chain uses TRBV6-1 with TRBJ1-1, with D tentatively TRBD1 (5 bases). Trimming removed 11 bases at V and 2 bases at J, with 15 bases between. CDR1 MNHNS and CDR2 SASEGT come from the germline V gene. The CDR3 is 13 amino acids.

This clone was picked up one time. The V call is TRBV4-1, the J call TRBJ2-7; D is possibly TRBD2 (5 bases). The CDR3 runs 17 residues. The germline V gene has CDR1 MGHRA and CDR2 YSYEKL. Trimming cost V 2 bases and J 2 bases, with 19 bases left between them. The CDR3 DNA follows: TGCGCCAGCAGCCAAAGGAGCGCGTCGAGGGTCCCCTACGAGCAGTACTTC. Residues: CASSQRSASRVPYEQYF.

CDR3 residues: CASRKGDNYGYTF. CDR3 DNA: TGTGCCAGTCGGAAGGGGGATAACTATGGCTACACCTTC. The rearrangement joins TRBV7-9 to TRBJ1-2; D possibly corresponds to TRBD1 (6 bases). Between the trimmed V and J ends, which lost 9 bases and 1 base, there was a span of 12 bases. The CDR3 covers 13 residues. Germline lookup yields CDR1 SEHNR and CDR2 FQNEAQ (reference sequence).

V usage is TRBV2 and J usage is TRBJ1-3; no reliable D call. The V gene lost 8 bases and the J gene lost 1 base, with 0 bases spanning the gap. The V gene's germline CDR1 is SNHLY and CDR2 FYNNEI. The CDR3 consists of 10 residues. The CDR3 loop is CASSGNTIYF. CDR3 nucleotide sequence: TGTGCCAGCTCTGGAAACACCATATATTTT.

The CDR3 DNA follows: TGTGCCAGCAGTTCCCGCTACGAGCAGTACTTC. It encodes CASSSRYEQYF. The chain joins TRBV28 to TRBJ2-7; D not certain. The CDR3 consists of 11 residues. V was clipped by 4 bases and J by 3 bases, with 4 bases between them. CDR1 and CDR2 (germline): MDHEN, SYDVKM.

This chain uses TRBV29-1 with TRBJ2-7, with 8 bases aligning to TRBD2. The CDR3 totals 13 residues. The ends lost 3 bases at V and 6 bases at J; junction bases unmatched: 7. Germline CDR1 reads SQVTM; CDR2 reads ANQGSEA. The CDR3 region has the DNA TGCAGCGTTGACCTTAGCGGGAACGGCGAGCAGTACTTC. This gives the protein CSVDLSGNGEQYF.

The chain combines TRBV7-9 with TRBJ1-5; D gene ambiguous. Germline CDR1 is SEHNR and CDR2 is FQNEAQ (reference sequence). This CDR3 has 13 amino acids. V lost 1 base and J lost 6, with 7 bases in between. The CDR3 spells CASSLEGPQPQHF. As DNA, the CDR3 is TGTGCCAGCAGCTTAGAGGGCCCTCAGCCCCAGCATTTT.

The chain links TRBV5-1 to TRBJ2-5; D is ambiguous. The ends were cut back, 0 bases at V and 2 bases at J, with 2 bases in the middle. The CDR3 runs 12 residues. The germline V gene encodes CDR1 SGHRS and CDR2 YFSETQ. The CDR3 region is CASSLVQETQYF. The CDR3 nucleotides read TGCGCCAGCAGCTTGGTTCAAGAGACCCAGTACTTC.

Here the CDR3 DNA reads TGCGCCAGCAGCTTCTATTCAGATACGCAGTATTTT. Its protein is CASSFYSDTQYF. The gene calls are TRBV5-1 and TRBJ2-3; D unresolved. The ends were cut back, 2 bases at V and 4 bases at J, with 5 bases in the middle. The V gene's germline CDR1 is SGHRS and CDR2 YFSETQ. This CDR3 comprises 12 residues.

The V call is TRBV28, the J call TRBJ2-5; D unclear. CDR3 size: 13 residues. The germline V and J ends were trimmed by 6 bases and 7 bases, with 15 bases remaining between them. Germline lookup yields CDR1 MDHEN and CDR2 SYDVKM. The CDR3 bases are TGTGCCAGCAGCGAGGTCCTTTCGGGGACCCAGTACTTC. This encodes CASSEVLSGTQYF. The whole variable domain, remainder taken from reference TRBV28 and TRBJ2-5, is DVKVTQSSRYLVKRTGEKVFLECVQDMDHENMFWYRQDPGLGLRLIYFSYDVKMKEKGDIPEGYSVSREKKERFSLILESASTNQTSMYLCASSEVLSGTQYFGPGTRLLVL.

In DNA form, the CDR3 reads TGTGCCAGCAGTGAATACGGGAACTATGGCTACACCTTC. Its translation: CASSEYGNYGYTF. The chain combines TRBV25-1 with TRBJ1-2; D unresolved. V dropped 0 bases and J dropped 2 bases, with 4 bases sitting between them. The CDR3 length is 13 residues. CDR1 is MGHDK, CDR2 SYGVNS, per germline.

This chain connects TRBV5-1 to TRBJ1-3; D unclear. The CDR3 has 12 amino acids. Germline assignment: CDR1 SGHRS and CDR2 YFSETQ. The CDR3 nucleotides read TGCGTCCGGGCGAGCTCTGGAAACACCATATATTTT. Its translation is CVRASSGNTIYF.

This sequence joins TRBV12-5 and TRBJ2-1, with TRBD2 matching over 9 bases. This CDR3 spans 17 amino acids. Germline loops: CDR1 LGHNT, CDR2 FRNRAP. The V segment lost 2 bases and the J segment 0 bases; nucleotides outside the gene matches: 5. The CDR3 is CASGLFGGGGSYNEQFF. For the CDR3, the DNA is TGTGCTAGTGGTTTGTTTGGCGGGGGGGGCTCCTACAATGAGCAGTTCTTC. The whole variable domain, remainder taken from reference TRBV12-5 and TRBJ2-1, is DARVTQTPRHKVTEMGQEVTMRCQPILGHNTVFWYRQTMMQGLELLAYFRNRAPLDDSGMPKDRFSAEMPDATLATLKIQPSEPRDSAVYFCASGLFGGGGSYNEQFFGPGTRLTVL.

The chain carries TRBV13 and TRBJ1-2; D not certain. Germline assignment: CDR1 PRHDT and CDR2 FYEKMQ (reference sequence). Trimming cost V 4 bases and J 3 bases, with 9 bases left between them. This CDR3 contains 13 residues. For the CDR3, the DNA is TGTGCCAGCAGCTCCGACGGATACTATGGCTACACCTTC. It codes for CASSSDGYYGYTF.

Written as DNA, the CDR3 is TGTGCCACTCTAAACGTCGGGGGACTAGCGGGATCCTACGAGCAGTACTTC. Residues: CATLNVGGLAGSYEQYF. The V gene is TRBV7-9, the J gene TRBJ2-7; 13 bases agree with TRBD2. The germline V gene encodes CDR1 SEHNR and CDR2 FQNEAQ (reference sequence). The CDR3 covers 17 residues. Trimming took 10 bases from V and 1 from J; bases not matched to a gene: 13.

The chain is built from TRBV5-1 and TRBJ2-1; 7 nucleotides agree with TRBD2. The germline V gene encodes CDR1 SGHRS and CDR2 YFSETQ. The V and J ends lost 1 base and 2 bases, in that order; junction bases with no gene match: 0. The CDR3 runs 14 residues. In nucleotides, the CDR3 is TGCGCCAGCAGCTTGCGGGAGGCCTACAATGAGCAGTTCTTC. This translates into CASSLREAYNEQFF.

V is TRBV15 and J is TRBJ2-5; D may be TRBD2 (5 bases). Trimming took off 1 base at V and 11 bases at J, with 11 bases between the two ends. CDR1 and CDR2 from the germline V gene are LNHNV and YYDKDF (reference sequence). The CDR3 contains 12 residues. As DNA, the CDR3 is TGTGCCACCAGCAGAGCCGGGGAACAGCAGTACTTC. This sequence encodes CATSRAGEQQYF.